Below, 28 T cell receptor beta chains from the same sample are listed, as sequenced in a study of regulatory T cells in long-lasting Graves disease. The time point is: newly diagnosed GD, antithyroid drugs for less than 3 months. Scientists built the TCR library using RNA that was extracted from PBMCs. To make TCR beta libraries, researchers used iRepertoire HTBI primers and Arm-PCR of CDR3 regions. TCRdb re-called the multiplex PCR reads with MiXCR, one entry per CDR3 protein. Counted here are approximately 300,000 distinct CDR3 sequences, about 20% occurring once; the ten biggest clones make up 35% to 45%. The sample consisted of peripheral blood mononuclear cells (PBMCs), taken at new diagnosis, from a patient treated with antithyroid drugs. The receptors come from a female donor with Graves disease.

As regards this clonotype: A read error may be the cause here, since a much bigger clone is one base away. V is TRBV30 and J is TRBJ2-5, with unresolved D. This CDR3 has 11 residues. V was shortened by 4 bases and J by 7 bases, with 10 bases between the two germline ends. Looked up from germline, CDR1 is GTSNPN and CDR2 is SVGIG (reference sequence). CDR3 nucleotides: TGTGCCTGGACTAGTAAGGGGACCCAGTACTTC. Its translation: CAWTSKGTQYF.

This clonotype was found a few times. The J gene is TRBJ2-7, the V gene TRBV12-3 or TRBV12-4; possibly TRBD1 for D (7 bases). The end of the DNA fits TRBJ2-5 better, so the J call may be wrong. The CDR3 loop spans 14 amino acids. The CDR3 nucleotides are TGTGCCAGCAGAGACAGGGCGGGATGGGAGACCCAGTACTTC. Translated, it gives CASRDRAGWETQYF.

This clonotype has just a few counts. A read error is the likely source, as a far larger clone sits one nucleotide away. This chain connects TRBV11-2 to TRBJ2-5; TRBD2 matches at 7 bases. V lost 7 bases, J lost 11 bases, and 16 bases stayed unmatched. CDR3 size: 14 residues. Germline V gene data show CDR1 as SGHAT and CDR2 as FQNNGV. CDR3 amino acids: CASTLRTSSNEQYF. The CDR3 coding sequence is TGTGCCAGCACTTTAAGGACTAGTTCCAATGAGCAGTACTTC.

Only a few counts were recorded for this clonotype. The rearrangement joins TRBV18 to TRBJ1-2, with unresolved D. The CDR3 is made up of 14 amino acids. V was pared by 5 bases and J by 0 bases, with 10 bases between. In germline, CDR1 is KGHSH, CDR2 LQKENI. The CDR3: CASSTSVSNYGYTF. CDR3 nucleotide sequence: TGTGCCAGCTCAACCAGCGTATCTAACTATGGCTACACCTTC.

The chain couples TRBV18 to TRBJ2-3; D is unclear. Trimming cost V 3 bases and J 0 bases, with 7 bases left between them. The length of the CDR3 is 14 residues. Germline CDR1 and CDR2: KGHSH and LQKENI. CDR3 loop: CASSPQSSTDTQYF. The CDR3 coding sequence is TGTGCCAGCTCACCCCAATCTAGCACAGATACGCAGTATTTT. The variable domain in full, with the rest retrieved from reference TRBV18 and TRBJ2-3, is NAGVMQNPRHLVRRRGQEARLRCSPMKGHSHVYWYRQLPEEGLKFMVYLQKENIIDESGMPKERFSAEFPKEGPSILRIQQVVRGDSAAYFCASSPQSSTDTQYFGPGTRLTVL.

The table lists this clonotype with many counts. The chain couples TRBV19 to TRBJ1-5, with 7 bases aligning to TRBD1. Germline trimming cut 5 bases from V and 6 bases from J; bases unmatched to any gene: 10. The germline V gene has CDR1 LNHDA and CDR2 SQIVND (reference sequence). The CDR3 loop spans 15 amino acids. The CDR3 sequence: CASSPGQSLFQPQHF. CDR3 bases: TGTGCCAGTAGTCCGGGACAGTCCTTGTTTCAGCCCCAGCATTTT.

V and J are TRBV7-9 and TRBJ1-2, with TRBD1 as a possible D gene (6 bases). With 5 bases removed from V and 4 bases from J, the gap between germline ends came to 14 bases. The germline V gene encodes CDR1 SEHNR and CDR2 FQNEAQ (reference sequence). The CDR3 consists of 14 residues. The CDR3 spells CASSPVGGVYGYTF. The CDR3 DNA follows: TGTGCCAGCAGCCCGGTGGGGGGCGTCTATGGCTACACCTTC. Based on the CDR3 plus reference TRBV7-9 and TRBJ1-2, the full variable domain is DTGVSQNPRHKITKRGQNVTFRCDPISEHNRLYWYRQTLGQGPEFLTYFQNEAQLEKSRLLSDRFSAERPKGSFSTLEIQRTEQGDSAMYLCASSPVGGVYGYTFGSGTRLTVV.

This clonotype was detected once. The chain carries TRBV11-2 and TRBJ2-7; possibly TRBD2 for D (6 bases). The CDR3 sequence is 13 residues long. Germline CDR1 is SGHAT and CDR2 is FQNNGV. Trimming pared 5 bases from V and 7 bases from J, leaving 15 bases between. The CDR3 loop is CASSIGTPEEQYF. Here the CDR3 DNA reads TGTGCCAGCAGCATCGGGACTCCGGAGGAGCAGTACTTC.

The rearrangement uses TRBV7-9 and TRBJ2-2; 8 bases agree with TRBD2. With 1 base clipped from V and 7 bases from J, the junction kept 11 bases outside the gene matches. In germline, CDR1 is SEHNR, CDR2 FQNEAQ (reference sequence). The CDR3 runs 17 residues. The CDR3 coding sequence is TGTGCCAGCAGCTTAGTGGTACTAGCGGCCGGCGGCGGGGAGCTGTTTTTT. It translates to CASSLVVLAAGGGELFF.

This clonotype was counted ten times or more. The chain recombines TRBV12-3 or TRBV12-4 with TRBJ1-3; D ambiguous. The V end lost 3 bases, the J end lost 0 bases, and 9 bases lay between the germline ends. The CDR3 loop spans 15 amino acids. The CDR3 reads CASSFMASSGNTIYF. CDR3 DNA: TGTGCCAGCAGTTTTATGGCGAGCTCTGGAAACACCATATATTTT.

The sample holds many counts of this clonotype. V usage is TRBV12-5 and J usage is TRBJ1-6, with D unresolved. This CDR3 contains 12 residues. The V gene lost 4 bases and the J gene lost 7 bases, with 5 bases spanning the gap. CDR1 and CDR2 from the germline V gene are LGHNT and FRNRAP. Here the CDR3 reads CASGSQNSPLHF. DNA for the CDR3: TGTGCTAGTGGTTCACAGAATTCACCCCTCCACTTT.

About this clonotype itself: The germline gene is not matched at one end of the junction; a read error may be the cause. The chain links TRBV28 to TRBJ2-7; TRBD1 agrees at 8 bases. The germline V gene encodes CDR1 MDHEN and CDR2 SYDVKM. This CDR3 is 11 amino acids long. CDR3 amino acids: CASSIGQGPNF. The CDR3 nucleotides read TGTGCCAGCAGTATAGGACAGGGCCCTAACTTC.

This clonotype was found many times. The rearrangement uses TRBV12-3 or TRBV12-4 and TRBJ1-5; the D is unclear. The V end was cut by 7 bases, the J end by 1 base, with 14 bases between. The CDR3 has 15 amino acids. The CDR3 coding sequence is TGTGCCAGCAAAACTGGGAGGGCGAGCAATCAGCCCCAGCATTTT. It specifies CASKTGRASNQPQHF.

This clonotype has ten or more counts. The rearrangement joins TRBV29-1 to TRBJ2-7; 8 bases line up with TRBD1. Trimming at V came to 6 bases and at J to 4 bases, leaving 11 bases not matched to a gene. CDR3 length: 14 residues. Germline V CDR1 and CDR2: SQVTM, ANQGSEA. CDR3 loop: CSVKDRVGSYEQYF. The DNA of the CDR3 is TGCAGCGTCAAGGACAGGGTGGGATCGTACGAGCAGTACTTC.

The rearrangement links TRBV28 to TRBJ2-1; D is undetermined. The CDR3 covers 16 residues. Trimming removed 5 bases from V and 5 bases from J, with 19 bases in between. Germline assignment: CDR1 MDHEN and CDR2 SYDVKM. DNA for the CDR3: TGTGCCAGCAGTCCTGCGTCTTCCGACCCCCACAATGAGCAGTTCTTC. Protein product: CASSPASSDPHNEQFF.

The table lists this clonotype with a few counts. The chain is built from TRBV11-2 and TRBJ2-1; 8 bases fit TRBD1. The V and J ends lost 4 bases and 4 bases, in that order; junction bases with no gene match: 6. The CDR3 is made up of 15 amino acids. Germline V gene sequence: CDR1 SGHAT, CDR2 FQNNGV. The CDR3 DNA reads as TGTGCCAGCAGCTCCTCGGGACAGGTGTACAATGAGCAGTTCTTC. Its protein product is CASSSSGQVYNEQFF.

This clonotype appeared a few times. The chain carries TRBV4-2 and TRBJ2-7; 10 nucleotides align to TRBD2. The CDR3 sequence is 18 residues long. In germline, CDR1 is LGHNA, CDR2 YNFKEQ. Losses at the gene ends were 1 base for V and 4 bases for J; bases not matched to a gene: 13. The CDR3 reads CASSQARALSGRGYEQYF. CDR3 bases: TGTGCCAGCAGCCAAGCTAGGGCACTAAGCGGGAGGGGATACGAGCAGTACTTC.

At least ten counts were recorded for this clonotype. The J gene is TRBJ2-7, the V gene TRBV20-1; 9 bases align to TRBD2. The CDR3 loop spans 14 amino acids. Germline CDR1 DFQATT, CDR2 SNEGSKA (reference sequence). Losses at the gene ends were 5 bases for V and 3 bases for J; bases not matched to a gene: 8. The CDR3 spells CSAYIAGEHYEQYF. The DNA for the CDR3 is TGCAGTGCTTATATAGCGGGAGAGCACTACGAGCAGTACTTC.

This clonotype came up many times. The J gene is TRBJ2-7, the V gene TRBV5-6; D gene unclear. Germline lookup yields CDR1 SGHDT and CDR2 YYEEEE. V was trimmed by 6 bases and J by 3 bases, leaving 7 bases between them. The CDR3 extends over 11 amino acids. In DNA, the CDR3 is TGTGCCAGCAACACTTACTACGAGCAGTACTTC. This gives the protein CASNTYYEQYF. The full variable domain, rest sourced from reference TRBV5-6 and TRBJ2-7, is DAGVTQSPTHLIKTRGQQVTLRCSPKSGHDTVSWYQQALGQGPQFIFQYYEEEERQRGNFPDRFSGHQFPNYSSELNVNALLLGDSALYLCASNTYYEQYFGPGTRLTVT.

This clonotype was counted a few times. One end of the junction is discordant with germline, which a read error may explain. This rearrangement joins TRBV5-1 to TRBJ2-4; D call uncertain. The CDR3 contains 14 residues. Germline CDR1 SGHRS, CDR2 YFSETQ. For the CDR3, the DNA is TGCGCCAGCAGCTTGGTTTCTACCACGGTGCCCTCAATCTTC. Residues: CASSLVSTTVPSIF.

This clonotype has just a few counts. The chain uses TRBV19 and TRBJ1-2, with 8 bases identical to TRBD1. Germline assignment: CDR1 LNHDA and CDR2 SQIVND (reference sequence). With 5 bases clipped from V and 8 bases from J, the junction kept 19 bases outside the gene matches. This CDR3 has 17 amino acids. The CDR3 coding sequence is TGTGCCAGTAGTCCCAGCCCGTCAGGGGGCGTACCTGGGGGCTACACCTTC. Its translation: CASSPSPSGGVPGGYTF.

This clonotype was detected many times. The CDR3 coding sequence is TGTGCCAGCAGTCCCTTTGGGGTTGGGGAGACCCAGTACTTC. Protein product: CASSPFGVGETQYF. The chain links TRBV28 to TRBJ2-5; D ambiguous. Per germline, CDR1 MDHEN and CDR2 SYDVKM. Trimming took 5 bases from V and 5 from J, leaving 15 bases between them. The CDR3 runs to 14 residues.

This clonotype was seen ten or more times. The chain joins TRBV11-2 to TRBJ2-3, with TRBD2 identical over 12 bases. The CDR3 is 16 amino acids. Germline V gene data show CDR1 as SGHAT and CDR2 as FQNNGV. V lost 3 bases and J lost 4; bases outside the gene matches: 5. This chain's CDR3 is CASSFRLAGVADTQYF. CDR3 DNA: TGTGCCAGCAGCTTCCGACTAGCGGGAGTCGCAGATACGCAGTATTTT. Full variable domain (rest looked up from reference TRBV11-2 and TRBJ2-3): EAGVAQSPRYKIIEKRQSVAFWCNPISGHATLYWYQQILGQGPKLLIQFQNNGVVDDSQLPKDRFSAERLKGVDSTLKIQPAKLEDSAVYLCASSFRLAGVADTQYFGPGTRLTVL.

To note about this clonotype: A read error may explain this, as a much larger clone is one base away. The rearrangement joins TRBV7-8 to TRBJ2-1; the D gene is possibly TRBD2 (5 bases). Germline loops: CDR1 SGHVS, CDR2 FQNEAQ. This CDR3 is 14 amino acids long. Trimming cost V 10 bases and J 6 bases, with 19 bases left between them. The CDR3 sequence: CAIGEGDACNEQFF. CDR3 in DNA: TGTGCCATCGGAGAGGGAGACGCCTGCAATGAGCAGTTCTTC.

The rearrangement uses TRBV14 and TRBJ2-3; 9 bases are a match to TRBD1. Trimming took 4 bases from V and 4 from J; bases not matched to a gene: 12. CDR3 length: 17 residues. The germline V gene has CDR1 SGHDN and CDR2 FVKESK. This chain's CDR3 is CASSRNALWTGADTQYF. The DNA for the CDR3 is TGTGCCAGCAGCCGCAACGCCCTTTGGACAGGGGCAGATACGCAGTATTTT.

At least ten counts were recorded for this clonotype. The chain couples TRBV11-2 to TRBJ2-1; D may correspond to TRBD1 or TRBD2 (5 bases each). Germline-derived CDR1 and CDR2 are SGHAT and FQNNGV. Trimming stripped 4 bases from V and 6 bases from J, with 19 bases between. This CDR3 is built from 16 residues. The CDR3 nucleotides are TGTGCCAGCAGCTACCGCGGGTCAGGGTGGGTCAATGAGCAGTTCTTC. The encoded protein is CASSYRGSGWVNEQFF.

This clonotype was found many times. The V and J genes are TRBV2 and TRBJ2-2; D is unresolved. Germline V CDR1 and CDR2: SNHLY, FYNNEI. V lost 0 bases to trimming and J lost 4 bases, with 3 bases between them. This CDR3 spans 13 amino acids. In DNA form, the CDR3 reads TGTGCCAGCAGTGAAGCAGGCACCGGGGAGCTGTTTTTT. Residues: CASSEAGTGELFF.

There are many counts of this clonotype. The chain couples TRBV7-9 to TRBJ2-5, with a possible D match to TRBD1 (5 bases). The CDR3 runs 16 residues. Germline V CDR1 and CDR2: SEHNR, FQNEAQ (reference sequence). Between the trimmed V and J ends, which lost 0 bases and 0 bases, there was a span of 11 bases. The CDR3 reads CASSLADRQYQETQYF. CDR3 DNA sequence: TGTGCCAGCAGCTTAGCCGATCGACAGTACCAAGAGACCCAGTACTTC.